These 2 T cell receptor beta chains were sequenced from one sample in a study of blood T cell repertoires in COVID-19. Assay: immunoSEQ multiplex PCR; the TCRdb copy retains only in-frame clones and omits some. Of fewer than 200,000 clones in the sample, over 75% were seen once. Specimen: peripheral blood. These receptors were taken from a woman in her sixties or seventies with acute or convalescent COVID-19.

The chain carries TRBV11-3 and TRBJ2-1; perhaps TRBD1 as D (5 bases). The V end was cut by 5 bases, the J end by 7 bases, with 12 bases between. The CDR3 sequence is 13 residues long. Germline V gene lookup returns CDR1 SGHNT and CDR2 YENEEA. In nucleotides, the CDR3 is TGTGCCAGCAGCCGCGCAGGGTTGAATGAGCAGTTCTTC. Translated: CASSRAGLNEQFF.

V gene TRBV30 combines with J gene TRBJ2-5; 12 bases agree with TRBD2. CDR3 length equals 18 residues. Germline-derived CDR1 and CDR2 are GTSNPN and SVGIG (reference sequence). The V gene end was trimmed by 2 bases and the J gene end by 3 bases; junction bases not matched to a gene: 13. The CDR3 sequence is CAWSFRASGRGYKETQYF. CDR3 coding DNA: TGTGCCTGGAGTTTCCGGGCTAGCGGGAGGGGGTATAAAGAGACCCAGTACTTC.